These 12 T cell receptor beta chains were sequenced from one sample in a study of early T cells in non-severe SARS-CoV-2 infection. Using its own MiXCR run on the 5' RACE reads, TCRdb lists one record per CDR3 protein. Among about 52,000 distinct CDR3 sequences, 6.5% to 9% were seen once, and the ten largest hold around a tenth. Sequencing was carried out using whole blood. The receptors come from an adult who was a healthcare worker with PCR-confirmed SARS-CoV-2 infection or an uninfected control (not recorded which).

The DNA for the CDR3 is TGTGCCAGCAGCCCGCCAGGCGGGGGCCCCTACAATGAGCAGTTCTTC. This gives the protein CASSPPGGGPYNEQFF. This rearrangement joins TRBV7-9 to TRBJ2-1, with a tentative D call TRBD2 (7 bases). The germline V gene encodes CDR1 SEHNR and CDR2 FQNEAQ (reference sequence). Trimming removed 5 bases at V and 2 bases at J, with 16 bases between. The CDR3 extends over 16 amino acids.

This clonotype was recorded many times. This chain uses TRBV12-3 or TRBV12-4 with TRBJ1-1, with 8 positions matching TRBD1. V was clipped by 5 bases and J by 7 bases; unmatched bases: 6. The CDR3 consists of 13 residues. The DNA of the CDR3 is TGTGCCAGCAGTCCAGGGGGCGTGGGTGAAGCTTTCTTT. Translated: CASSPGGVGEAFF.

The genes are TRBV6-5 and TRBJ1-1, with 10 bases fitting TRBD1. Trimming at V came to 2 bases and at J to 9 bases, leaving 6 bases not matched to a gene. The CDR3 sequence is 14 residues long. Germline-derived CDR1 and CDR2 are MNHEY and SVGAGI. In DNA, the CDR3 is TGTGCCAGCAGTTACCCCGACAGGGGGCGAAAAGCTTTCTTT. Its protein product is CASSYPDRGRKAFF.

Many counts were recorded for this clonotype. V gene TRBV6-5 combines with J gene TRBJ1-3; no firm D call. V dropped 5 bases and J dropped 4 bases, with 3 bases sitting between them. Germline CDR1 and CDR2: MNHEY and SVGAGI. The CDR3 runs 11 residues. The CDR3 bases are TGTGCCAGCAGTCAGGGAAACACCATATATTTT. Residues: CASSQGNTIYF.

In nucleotides, the CDR3 is TGTGCCAGCAGCCCCCGGGCGTACACTGAAGCTTTCTTT. Its translation: CASSPRAYTEAFF. The chain couples TRBV7-3 to TRBJ1-1, with D unclear. The CDR3 is made up of 13 amino acids. V lost 5 bases and J lost 3, with 10 bases in between. CDR1 and CDR2 from the germline V gene are SGHTA and FQGTGA.

The V and J genes are TRBV3-1 and TRBJ1-5; no firm D call. There are 13 residues in the CDR3. V gave up 0 bases and J gave up 6 bases, with 6 bases separating them. CDR1 and CDR2 (germline): LGHDT, YNNKEL (reference sequence). CDR3 loop: CASSQDRAQPQHF. Written as DNA, the CDR3 is TGTGCCAGCAGCCAAGATAGGGCTCAGCCCCAGCATTTT.

This rearrangement joins TRBV20-1 to TRBJ2-3; D is possibly TRBD2 (5 bases). Trimming left V 0 bases short and J 2 bases short, with 18 bases between. CDR1 DFQATT and CDR2 SNEGSKA come from the germline V gene (reference sequence). There are 17 residues in the CDR3. DNA of the CDR3: TGCAGTGCTAGAGATCCGTCTTCCCGGGGATACACAGATACGCAGTATTTT. Translation gives CSARDPSSRGYTDTQYF.

There are many counts of this clonotype. V usage is TRBV3-1 and J usage is TRBJ1-2; 9 bases align to TRBD1. J gave up 7 bases and V 6 bases, and 6 bases lay outside the gene matches. Germline loops: CDR1 LGHDT, CDR2 YNNKEL (reference sequence). CDR3 length: 13 amino acids. In DNA, the CDR3 is TGTGCCAGCAGTACCACAGGGGGCAGTGGCTACACCTTC. It specifies CASSTTGGSGYTF.

The chain combines TRBV20-1 with TRBJ2-5; perhaps TRBD2 as D (7 bases). The CDR3 contains 15 residues. Trimming pared 0 bases from V and 2 bases from J, leaving 13 bases between. Per germline, CDR1 DFQATT and CDR2 SNEGSKA (reference sequence). This chain's CDR3 is CSARDPRGAQETQYF. CDR3 coding DNA: TGCAGTGCTAGAGATCCTCGGGGGGCGCAAGAGACCCAGTACTTC.

This clonotype was seen ten or more times. The J gene is TRBJ2-6, the V gene TRBV4-2; D gene unclear. This CDR3 is built from 15 residues. Per the germline V gene, CDR1 is LGHNA and CDR2 is YNFKEQ. V lost 1 base, J lost 2 bases, and 6 bases lay in between. DNA for the CDR3: TGTGCCAGCAGCCAAGTGAGGACTGGGGCCAACGTCCTGACTTTC. Translation: CASSQVRTGANVLTF.

This clonotype occurred many times. The chain joins TRBV7-9 to TRBJ2-1; D not resolved. The CDR3 is made up of 12 amino acids. Germline values: CDR1 SEHNR, CDR2 FQNEAQ (reference sequence). Trimming pared 3 bases from V and 9 bases from J, leaving 9 bases between. CDR3 amino acids: CASSLSDFEQFF. Written as DNA, the CDR3 is TGTGCCAGCAGCTTGAGTGATTTTGAGCAGTTCTTC.

There are a few counts of this clonotype. J is TRBJ2-1 and V is TRBV3-1, with a tentative D call TRBD1 (5 bases). The V end lost 5 bases, the J end lost 3 bases, and 14 bases lay between the germline ends. Germline V gene data show CDR1 as LGHDT and CDR2 as YNNKEL (reference sequence). CDR3 length equals 15 residues. CDR3 nucleotide sequence: TGTGCCAGCAGCTACGATCAGGGTTTCTACAATGAGCAGTTCTTC. It yields the protein CASSYDQGFYNEQFF.